These T cell receptor beta chains were read from a single sample in a study of blood T cell repertoires in COVID-19. The protocol was immunoSEQ multiplex PCR, while the TCRdb copy is restricted to in-frame clones and leaves out a portion. The profile shows 250,000 or so clones, roughly 89% of them singletons. Source material: PBMCs or T cells enriched from blood (not recorded which). Receptors were obtained from a man aged 35-49 years who had recovered from COVID-19. CDR3s include the opening cysteine and the closing phenylalanine or tryptophan. Fields, in order: J gene, clone size, V gene, D gene, CDR3 protein, CDR3 DNA. D genes are given only for firm matches. Size is omitted from some rows. Given values are once, few, many or a class for expanded clones.

TRBJ2-1 | . | TRBV9 | TRBD1 | CASSPRGTDNEQFF | TGTGCCAGCAGCCCCAGAGGGACAGACAATGAGCAGTTCTTC
TRBJ1-2 | . | TRBV6-4 | TRBD1 | CASSGWGTGGGLYGYTF | TGTGCCAGCAGTGGTTGGGGGACAGGGGGAGGGTTATATGGCTACACCTTC
TRBJ2-7 | . | TRBV5-1 | TRBD2 | CASSPGGALAYEQYF | TGCGCCAGCAGTCCCGGGGGGGCCTTGGCCTACGAGCAGTACTTC
TRBJ1-2 | . | TRBV25-1 | . | CASSEGGILRAVGYTF | TGTGCCAGCAGTGAAGGGGGGATCCTCCGCGCGGTCGGCTACACCTTC
TRBJ1-5 | . | TRBV3-1/TRBV3-2 | . | CASSQELAGGNQPQHF | TGTGCCAGCAGCCAAGAATTGGCGGGGGGCAATCAGCCCCAGCATTTT
TRBJ2-1 | . | TRBV28 | TRBD1 | CASSLMGQGIDEQFF | TGTGCCAGCAGTTTAATGGGACAGGGGATTGATGAGCAGTTCTTC
TRBJ2-7 | . | TRBV28 | TRBD2 | CASSLRTSGSGDEQYF | TGTGCCAGCAGTCTCAGGACTAGCGGGAGTGGGGACGAGCAGTACTTC
TRBJ2-2 | . | TRBV30 | TRBD2 | CAWSPTVGLAGGAPGELFF | TGTGCCTGGAGCCCAACGGTGGGGCTAGCGGGGGGGGCGCCAGGGGAGCTGTTTTTT
TRBJ1-3 | . | TRBV11-3 | . | CASSNVILRESGNTIYF | TGTGCCAGCAGCAATGTGATATTGAGGGAGTCTGGAAACACCATATATTTT
TRBJ2-7 | . | TRBV6-5 | . | CASLKDTAYEQYF | TGTGCCAGCCTTAAGGACACCGCCTACGAGCAGTACTTC
TRBJ2-3 | . | TRBV11-3 | TRBD2 | CASSQGLAGGTADTQYF | TGTGCCAGCAGCCAGGGACTAGCGGGGGGAACAGCAGATACGCAGTATTTT
TRBJ2-5 | once | TRBV2 | TRBD2 | CASSSGGQETQYF | TGTGCCAGCAGTTCGGGGGGCCAAGAGACCCAGTACTTC
TRBJ2-5 | . | TRBV6-5 | TRBD2 | CASARGGPGSETQYF | TGTGCCAGCGCCCGGGGGGGGCCGGGGAGTGAGACCCAGTACTTC
TRBJ2-7 | . | TRBV5-6 | . | CASSPVYSHEQYF | TGTGCCAGCAGCCCTGTATACTCCCACGAGCAGTACTTC
TRBJ2-6 | . | TRBV7-8 | TRBD1 | CASRIIMDERQGSSGANVLTF | TGTGCCAGCAGGATAATCATGGATGAAAGACAGGGGTCCTCTGGGGCCAACGTCCTGACTTTC
TRBJ2-3 | . | TRBV7-2 | . | CASSSRQYTDTQYF | TGTGCCAGCAGCTCCCGACAGTACACAGATACGCAGTATTTT
TRBJ1-1 | . | TRBV7-9 | . | CASSFVMNTEAFF | TGTGCCAGCAGCTTTGTTATGAACACTGAAGCTTTCTTT
TRBJ2-7 | . | TRBV6-5 | TRBD1 | CASRKGQGIHYEQYF | TGTGCCAGCAGGAAGGGACAGGGGATCCACTACGAGCAGTACTTC
TRBJ2-5 | . | TRBV5-8 | . | CASSTGRRLSQETQYF | TGTGCCAGCAGTACGGGCCGGAGGCTGAGCCAAGAGACCCAGTACTTC
TRBJ2-5 | . | TRBV5-5 | . | CASSLAVQGTYQETQYF | TGTGCCAGCAGCTTGGCGGTACAGGGAACGTACCAAGAGACCCAGTACTTC
TRBJ2-1 | once | TRBV9 | TRBD2 | CASSGASGGANEQFF | TGTGCCAGCAGCGGAGCTAGCGGGGGAGCCAATGAGCAGTTCTTC
TRBJ1-1 | . | TRBV19 | . | CASSITMGGVEAFF | TGTGCCAGTAGTATTACGATGGGGGGGGTCGAGGCTTTCTTT
TRBJ2-7 | . | TRBV24-1 | . | CAIGTRGSYEQYF | TGTGCCATCGGGACAAGGGGCTCCTACGAGCAGTACTTC
TRBJ2-7 | . | TRBV11-2 | . | CASSLGTAAYEQYF | TGTGCCAGCAGCTTAGGGACAGCGGCCTACGAGCAGTACTTC
TRBJ1-1 | . | TRBV11-3 | . | CASSSGQTISNTEAFF | TGTGCCAGCAGCTCAGGACAGACTATTTCAAACACTGAAGCTTTCTTT
TRBJ2-5 | . | TRBV5-1 | TRBD1 | CASSFGQGRETQYF | TGCGCCAGCAGCTTCGGACAGGGAAGGGAGACCCAGTACTTC
TRBJ2-7 | once | TRBV6-5 | . | CASFPTREAYEQYF | TGTGCCAGCTTCCCCACCCGAGAAGCCTACGAGCAGTACTTC
TRBJ2-5 | few | TRBV12-3/TRBV12-4 | . | CASSLLPETQYF | TGTGCCAGCAGTTTACTTCCTGAGACCCAGTACTTC
TRBJ2-4 | once | TRBV13 | . | CASSLAPVGAKNIQYF | TGTGCCAGCAGCTTAGCCCCAGTTGGAGCCAAAAACATTCAGTACTTC
TRBJ1-5 | . | TRBV7-6 | TRBD1 | CASSMGQGATQPQHF | TGTGCCAGCAGTATGGGGCAGGGGGCTACTCAGCCCCAGCATTTT
TRBJ1-1 | . | TRBV7-2 | TRBD1 | CASSLGTGTGQAEAFF | TGTGCCAGCAGCTTAGGAACCGGGACAGGGCAAGCTGAAGCTTTCTTT
TRBJ1-4 | . | TRBV5-1 | TRBD1 | CASSSTGGLEKLFF | TGCGCCAGCAGCTCGACAGGGGGTCTCGAAAAACTGTTTTTT
TRBJ2-7 | . | TRBV27 | TRBD1 | CASSKSIGTGLLDEQYF | TGTGCCAGCAGTAAGTCCATTGGGACAGGTCTCCTTGACGAGCAGTACTTC
TRBJ1-1 | few | TRBV4-3 | . | CASSQEATGRTEAFF | TGCGCCAGCAGCCAAGAGGCGACAGGCCGCACTGAAGCTTTCTTT
TRBJ2-7 | . | TRBV10-3 | . | CAISALTGGDLYEQYF | TGTGCCATCAGTGCCCTAACAGGCGGGGACCTCTACGAGCAGTACTTC
TRBJ2-7 | many | TRBV15 | TRBD2 | CATSSLSSGGPYEQYF | TGTGCCACCAGCAGTCTTTCTAGCGGGGGGCCCTACGAGCAGTACTTC
TRBJ1-6 | . | TRBV20-1 | . | CSARRGSPLHF | TGCAGTGCTAGAAGGGGGTCACCCCTCCACTTT
TRBJ2-5 | . | TRBV20-1 | . | CSASGGGRETQYF | TGCAGTGCTAGTGGGGGGGGGCGAGAGACCCAGTACTTC
TRBJ2-2 | . | TRBV30 | . | CAWSGEGTGELFF | TGTGCCTGGAGCGGAGAGGGCACCGGGGAGCTGTTTTTT
TRBJ1-2 | . | TRBV27 | . | CASKSVGANYGYTF | TGTGCCAGCAAGTCGGTTGGTGCTAACTATGGCTACACCTTC
TRBJ2-2 | . | TRBV2 | TRBD2 | CASIKKGLAGVIGELFF | TGTGCCAGCATTAAAAAGGGACTAGCGGGAGTAATCGGGGAGCTGTTTTTT
TRBJ1-2 | . | TRBV5-1 | TRBD1 | CASSSLPGQHYTF | TGCGCCAGCAGCTCATTGCCGGGACAGCACTACACCTTC
TRBJ1-5 | . | TRBV15 | . | CATSRAGNSNQPQHF | TGTGCCACCAGCAGAGCCGGGAATAGCAATCAGCCCCAGCATTTT
TRBJ1-1 | . | TRBV9 | TRBD1 | CASSPGTGSTEAFF | TGTGCCAGCAGCCCCGGGACAGGGTCCACTGAAGCTTTCTTT
TRBJ2-1 | . | TRBV7-6 | . | CASSLMGAVYDEQFF | TGTGCCAGCAGCTTAATGGGGGCCGTATATGATGAGCAGTTCTTC
TRBJ2-2 | . | TRBV7-3 | . | CASSSDYTGELFF | TGTGCCAGCAGCTCGGACTACACCGGGGAGCTGTTTTTT
TRBJ1-3 | many | TRBV25-1 | . | CASSEYGSSGNTIYF | TGTGCCAGCAGTGAATATGGCAGCTCTGGAAACACCATATATTTT
TRBJ2-2 | . | TRBV3-1/TRBV3-2 | . | CASSQFSANTGELFF | TGTGCCAGCAGCCAATTTTCAGCGAACACCGGGGAGCTGTTTTTT
TRBJ1-5 | . | TRBV27 | . | CASSLRGRGGYQPQHF | TGTGCCAGCAGTTTACGAGGGCGGGGTGGGTATCAGCCCCAGCATTTT
TRBJ2-1 | . | TRBV9 | TRBD1 | CASSILTGGEAFF | TGTGCCAGCAGCATCCTTACAGGGGGTGAAGCGTTCTTC
TRBJ1-1 | . | TRBV11-2 | TRBD1 | CASSAIRTGGNTEAFF | TGTGCCAGCAGCGCCATCCGGACAGGGGGCAACACTGAAGCTTTCTTT